Below are 9 T cell receptor beta chains sequenced from a single sample in a study of blood T cell repertoires in COVID-19. Using immunoSEQ multiplex PCR, the repertoire was profiled, and TCRdb retains in-frame clones only, with some absent. Of roughly 100,000 clones in the sample, roughly 76% were seen once. Sequencing input: peripheral blood. Receptors originate from a woman between 65 and 79 years old with acute or convalescent COVID-19.

This chain joins TRBV19 and TRBJ2-5; 12 nucleotides agree with TRBD2. Germline lookup yields CDR1 LNHDA and CDR2 SQIVND (reference sequence). The V gene end was trimmed by 7 bases and the J gene end by 1 base; junction bases not matched to a gene: 4. The CDR3 length is 15 residues. CDR3: CASIGTSGPQETQYF. CDR3 sequence (DNA): TGTGCCAGTATCGGGACTAGCGGGCCCCAAGAGACCCAGTACTTC. Based on the CDR3 plus reference TRBV19 and TRBJ2-5, the full variable domain is DGGITQSPKYLFRKEGQNVTLSCEQNLNHDAMYWYRQDPGQGLRLIYYSQIVNDFQKGDIAEGYSVSREKKESFPLTVTSAQKNPTAFYLCASIGTSGPQETQYFGPGTRLLVL.

The chain joins TRBV5-1 to TRBJ2-7; 7 bases fit TRBD2. Germline assignment: CDR1 SGHRS and CDR2 YFSETQ. V was clipped by 4 bases and J by 5 bases; unmatched bases: 9. The CDR3 spans 14 residues. Here the CDR3 reads CASSGGGAQHEQYF. The CDR3 nucleotides are TGCGCCAGCAGCGGCGGGGGTGCCCAACACGAGCAGTACTTC. The variable domain in full, completed from reference TRBV5-1 and TRBJ2-7, reads KAGVTQTPRYLIKTRGQQVTLSCSPISGHRSVSWYQQTPGQGLQFLFEYFSETQRNKGNFPGRFSGRQFSNSRSEMNVSTLELGDSALYLCASSGGGAQHEQYFGPGTRLTVT.

The DNA of the CDR3 is TGTGCCAGCAGCGTCCGACAGGGGCCGACCTATGGCTACACCTTC. This translates into CASSVRQGPTYGYTF. The gene calls are TRBV5-8 and TRBJ1-2; 8 bases fit TRBD1. The V segment lost 4 bases and the J segment 4 bases; nucleotides outside the gene matches: 9. CDR3 length: 15 amino acids. In germline, CDR1 is SGHTS, CDR2 YDEGEE.

This clone was picked up one time. This rearrangement joins TRBV5-5 to TRBJ2-7, with 10 bases fitting TRBD1. The ends lost 5 bases at V and 2 bases at J; junction bases unmatched: 7. Germline lookup yields CDR1 SGHKS and CDR2 YYEKEE (reference sequence). This CDR3 contains 15 residues. The chain's CDR3 is CASRRGQGHTYEQYF. Written as DNA, the CDR3 is TGTGCCAGCAGACGGGGACAGGGGCACACCTACGAGCAGTACTTC.

The genes are TRBV10-3 and TRBJ2-5; 7 bases align to TRBD1. Per germline, CDR1 ENHRY and CDR2 SYGVKD. V trimming: 3 bases; J trimming: 6 bases; junction bases outside the gene matches: 4. This CDR3 comprises 13 residues. The CDR3: CAISEDRVKTQYF. In DNA, the CDR3 is TGTGCCATCAGTGAAGACAGGGTAAAGACCCAGTACTTC.

The chain employs TRBV3-1 (or the pseudogene TRBV3-2) and TRBJ1-1; 8 positions match TRBD1. This CDR3 contains 13 residues. Losses at the gene ends were 4 bases for V and 3 bases for J; bases not matched to a gene: 1. Germline V gene lookup returns CDR1 LGHDT and CDR2 YNNKEL (reference sequence). The CDR3 protein is CASSLQGDTEAFF. CDR3 bases: TGTGCCAGCAGCCTACAGGGGGACACTGAAGCTTTCTTT.

The chain carries TRBV9 and TRBJ1-4; D remains unclear. Germline-derived CDR1 and CDR2 are SGDLS and YYNGEE. The CDR3 extends over 16 amino acids. Trimming took off 2 bases at V and 0 bases at J, with 11 bases between the two ends. CDR3 amino acids: CASSVAAGATNEKLFF. CDR3 nucleotide sequence: TGTGCCAGCAGCGTCGCGGCGGGTGCAACTAATGAAAAACTGTTTTTT. The complete variable domain, with remaining parts taken from reference TRBV9 and TRBJ1-4, reads DSGVTQTPKHLITATGQRVTLRCSPRSGDLSVYWYQQSLDQGLQFLIQYYNGEERAKGNILERFSAQQFPDLHSELNLSSLELGDSALYFCASSVAAGATNEKLFFGSGTQLSVL.

The chain combines TRBV5-1 with TRBJ1-2; D remains unclear. Trimming pared 0 bases from V and 0 bases from J, leaving 6 bases between. CDR1 and CDR2 (germline): SGHRS, YFSETQ. The CDR3 totals 14 residues. CDR3: CASSLDPSNYGYTF. The CDR3 DNA is TGCGCCAGCAGCTTGGATCCCTCTAACTATGGCTACACCTTC.

The J gene is TRBJ1-1, the V gene TRBV7-2, with D perhaps TRBD1 (6 bases). Germline CDR1 SGHTA, CDR2 FQGNSA. The CDR3 extends over 15 amino acids. The V end lost 1 base, the J end lost 1 base, and 10 bases lay between the germline ends. The CDR3 reads CASSLEQGRNTEAFF. For the CDR3, the DNA is TGTGCCAGCAGCTTAGAGCAGGGGCGGAACACTGAAGCTTTCTTT.